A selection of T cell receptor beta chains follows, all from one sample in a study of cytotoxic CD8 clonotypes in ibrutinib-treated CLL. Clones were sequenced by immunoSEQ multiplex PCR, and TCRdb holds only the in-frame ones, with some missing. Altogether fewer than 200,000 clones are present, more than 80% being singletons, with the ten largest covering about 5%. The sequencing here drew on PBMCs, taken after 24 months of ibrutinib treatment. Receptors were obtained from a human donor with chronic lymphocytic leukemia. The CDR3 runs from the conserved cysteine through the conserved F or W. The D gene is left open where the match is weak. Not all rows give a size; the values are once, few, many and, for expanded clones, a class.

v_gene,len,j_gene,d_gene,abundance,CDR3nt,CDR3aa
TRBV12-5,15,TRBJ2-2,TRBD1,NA,TGTGCTAGTGGTTCGGGACAGGGGGGGATCGGGGAGCTGTTTTTT,CASGSGQGGIGELFF
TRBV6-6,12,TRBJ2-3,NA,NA,TGTGCCAGCGGCAGCAGCACAGATACGCAGTATTTT,CASGSSTDTQYF
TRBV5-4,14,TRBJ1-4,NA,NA,TGTGCCAGCAGCTTGGAGCGGAGGGAAGAAAAACTGTTTTTT,CASSLERREEKLFF
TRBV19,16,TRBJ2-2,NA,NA,TGTGCCAGTAGCCTTGGCCCCCTAGCGAACACCGGGGAGCTGTTTTTT,CASSLGPLANTGELFF
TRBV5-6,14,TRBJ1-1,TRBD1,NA,TGTGCCAGCAGCCGAGACAGGGCGAACACTGAAGCTTTCTTT,CASSRDRANTEAFF
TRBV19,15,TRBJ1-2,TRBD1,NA,TGTGCCAGTAGTATTCGGGACAGGGGTATTGGTGGCTACACCTTC,CASSIRDRGIGGYTF
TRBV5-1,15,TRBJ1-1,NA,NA,TGCGCCAGCAGCTCCTTTGCGGGGTTGGACACTGAAGCTTTCTTT,CASSSFAGLDTEAFF
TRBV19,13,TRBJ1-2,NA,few,TGTGCCAGTAGTGTCGCTGGGCACCATGGCTACACCTTC,CASSVAGHHGYTF
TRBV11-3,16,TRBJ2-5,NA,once,TGTGCCAGCAGCACGAATGACGGACATACGGTAGAGACCCAGTACTTC,CASSTNDGHTVETQYF
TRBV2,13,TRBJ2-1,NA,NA,TGTGCCAGCACCGAAGACAGGATCCATGAGCAGTTCTTC,CASTEDRIHEQFF
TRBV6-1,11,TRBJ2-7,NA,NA,TGTGCCAGCAGTGAAAGCTACGAGCAGTACTTC,CASSESYEQYF
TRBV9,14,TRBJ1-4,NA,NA,TGTGCCAGCAGCGTAGGGGGGATTAATGAAAAACTGTTTTTT,CASSVGGINEKLFF
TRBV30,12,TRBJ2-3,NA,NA,TGTGCCGCCAGGGGTTTAAGCGGTACGCAGTATTTT,CAARGLSGTQYF
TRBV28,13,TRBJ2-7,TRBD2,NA,TGTGCCAGCAGCCCTAGCGGACCCTACGAGCAGTACTTC,CASSPSGPYEQYF
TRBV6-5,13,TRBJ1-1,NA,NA,TGTGCCAGCAGTTACCGGACCGCCACTGAAGCTTTCTTT,CASSYRTATEAFF
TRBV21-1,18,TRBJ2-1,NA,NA,TGTGCCAGCAGCAAAGTTCGGTGTGGGCAGGAAACCTCCAATGAGCAGTTCTTC,CASSKVRCGQETSNEQFF
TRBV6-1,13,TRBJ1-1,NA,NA,TGTGCCAGCCGACAGCAATTGAACACTGAAGCTTTCTTT,CASRQQLNTEAFF
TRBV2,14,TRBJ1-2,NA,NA,TGTGCCAGCAGTGCTCGTGGCAGAAACTATGGCTACACCTTC,CASSARGRNYGYTF
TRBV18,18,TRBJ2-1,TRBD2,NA,TGTGCCAGCTCACTATCACGACCGGGACTAGCGGGAGATAGTGAGCAGTTCTTC,CASSLSRPGLAGDSEQFF
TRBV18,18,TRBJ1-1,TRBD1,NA,TGTGCCAGCTCACCACTTTTACAGGGGCGCGGGATGAACACTGAAGCTTTCTTT,CASSPLLQGRGMNTEAFF
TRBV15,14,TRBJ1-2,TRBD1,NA,TGTGCCACCAGCAGAGAACTACAGGGGTATGGCTACACCTTC,CATSRELQGYGYTF
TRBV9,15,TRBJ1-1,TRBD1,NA,TGTGCCAGCAGCGTATACGACAGGGTGAACACTGAAGCTTTCTTT,CASSVYDRVNTEAFF
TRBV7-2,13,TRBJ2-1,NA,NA,TGTGCCAGCTCCGTTGGTGTCTACAATGAGCAGTTCTTC,CASSVGVYNEQFF
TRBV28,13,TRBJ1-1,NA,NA,TGTGCCAGCAGTTTATCACAGGGTGGTGAAGCTTTCTTT,CASSLSQGGEAFF
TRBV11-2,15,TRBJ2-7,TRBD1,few,TGTGCCAGCAGCGCTTCCGGGACAGGGACCTACGAGCAGTACTTC,CASSASGTGTYEQYF
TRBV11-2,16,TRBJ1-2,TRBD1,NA,TGTGCCAGCAGCACTCCGCGGACAGGGAGAAGGAATGGCTACACCTTC,CASSTPRTGRRNGYTF
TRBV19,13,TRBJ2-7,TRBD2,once,TGTGCCAGGGGACTAGCGGGGGGTCACGAGCAGTACTTC,CARGLAGGHEQYF
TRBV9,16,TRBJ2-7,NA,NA,TGTGCCAGCTCCGGACGGGGCCGCATTCAACCCTACGAGCAGTACTTC,CASSGRGRIQPYEQYF
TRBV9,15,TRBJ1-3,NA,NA,TGTGCCAGCAGCGACGGGGGAATGGCTGGAAACACCATATATTTT,CASSDGGMAGNTIYF
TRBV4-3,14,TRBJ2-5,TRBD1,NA,TGCGCCAGCAGCCTGACAGGGTGGGACAAGACCCAGTACTTC,CASSLTGWDKTQYF
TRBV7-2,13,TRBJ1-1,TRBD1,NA,TGTGCCAGCAGGCCAGGGGGCTTCACTGAAGCTTTCTTT,CASRPGGFTEAFF
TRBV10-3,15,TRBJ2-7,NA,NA,TGTGCCATCAGTGAGCCGGGGGAATTAGCCTACGAGCAGTACTTC,CAISEPGELAYEQYF
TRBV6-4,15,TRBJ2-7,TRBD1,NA,TGTGCCAGCAGCGCCGGACAGGGGTCTTCCTACGAGCAGTACTTC,CASSAGQGSSYEQYF
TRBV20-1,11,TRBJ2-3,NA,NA,TGCAGTGCTTGGGGGGTGGATACGCAGTATTTT,CSAWGVDTQYF
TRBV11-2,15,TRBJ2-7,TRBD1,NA,TGTGCCAGCAGCGGAACCGGGACAGGATCCTACGAGCAGTACTTC,CASSGTGTGSYEQYF
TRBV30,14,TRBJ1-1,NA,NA,TGTGCCTGGAGTGCCGGTGTCAGTAACACTGAAGCTTTCTTT,CAWSAGVSNTEAFF
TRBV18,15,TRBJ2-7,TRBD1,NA,TGTGCCAGCTCACCCAACGGACAGGGGGTATACGAGCAGTACTTC,CASSPNGQGVYEQYF